These 28 T cell receptor beta chains were sequenced from one sample in a study of cytomegalovirus exposure and HLA in healthy donors. Primers for the PCR totalled 60 Vbeta and 13 Jbeta. Measured with immunoSEQ multiplex PCR; TCRdb has only the in-frame clones, and not every one. The sample shows more than 130,000 clones, over 70% of them seen only once. Sample: PBMCs. Source of these receptors: a male donor in good health and CMV-seronegative.

Note on this clone: Other DNA sequences in this specimen translate into the identical CDR3. This rearrangement joins TRBV19 to TRBJ1-1; possibly TRBD1 for D (5 bases). Germline V lookup: CDR1 LNHDA, CDR2 SQIVND (reference sequence). V shed 3 bases and J shed 1 base, with 6 bases lying between them. The CDR3 contains 13 residues. CDR3 coding DNA: TGTGCCAGTAGTATGGGGCGGAACACTGAAGCTTTCTTT. Translation gives CASSMGRNTEAFF.

A note on this clone: A junction boundary mismatches the germline segment, possibly from a read error. V usage is TRBV18 and J usage is TRBJ2-5, with D possibly TRBD1 on 6 matching bases. CDR1 is KGHSH, CDR2 LQKENI, per germline. The CDR3 has 14 amino acids. The CDR3 DNA reads as TGTGCCAGCTCGCGGACAGAGGGTGGACCTGATCGGAACTTC. Translating gives CASSRTEGGPDRNF.

The CDR3 sequence: CASSPGVGGGANYNEQFF. CDR3 nucleotides: TGTGCCAGCAGCCCCGGCGTCGGCGGGGGGGCTAACTACAATGAGCAGTTCTTC. This rearrangement joins TRBV9 to TRBJ2-1, with 9 bases matching TRBD2. Germline V gene data show CDR1 as SGDLS and CDR2 as YYNGEE. The length of the CDR3 is 18 residues. V shed 4 bases, J shed 3 bases, and the junction held 14 bases outside the gene matches.

On this clone itself: The junction does not match germline at one end; this may be a read error. This CDR3 is CASSYYRGGYTF. CDR3 in DNA: TGTGCCAGCAGCTACTACAGGGGTGGCTACACCTTC. The chain recombines TRBV6-6 with TRBJ1-2; 7 nucleotides align to TRBD1. The CDR3 spans 12 residues. CDR1 is MNHNY, CDR2 SVGAGI, per germline (reference sequence).

This clone was picked up a small number of times. The chain joins TRBV18 to TRBJ1-3; 8 bases fit TRBD1. Germline V CDR1 and CDR2: KGHSH, LQKENI. This CDR3 region has 17 residues. Losses at the gene ends were 1 base for V and 0 bases for J; bases not matched to a gene: 5. The CDR3: CASSPQSGGYSGNTIYF. Written as DNA, the CDR3 is TGTGCCAGCTCACCACAATCAGGGGGCTACTCTGGAAACACCATATATTTT.

CDR3 nucleotide sequence: TGTGCCAGCAGCTTATACCTAGCGAGAGAGACCCAGTACTTC. It translates to CASSLYLARETQYF. The chain couples TRBV7-2 to TRBJ2-5, with D perhaps TRBD2 (6 bases). Germline CDR1 SGHTA, CDR2 FQGNSA. V lost 2 bases to trimming and J lost 4 bases, with 11 bases between them. The CDR3 has 14 residues.

V and J are TRBV29-1 and TRBJ1-2; D might be TRBD1 (5 bases). Germline V CDR1 and CDR2: SQVTM, ANQGSEA. The CDR3 sequence is 15 residues long. Trimming took 0 bases from V and 4 from J, leaving 15 bases between them. The CDR3 reads CSVEDPSQGSYGYTF. For the CDR3, the DNA is TGCAGCGTTGAAGACCCCTCCCAGGGCTCCTATGGCTACACCTTC.

A remark on this clone: One junction end does not reproduce the germline sequence, and a read error may be involved. For the CDR3, the DNA is TGTGTCAGCAGCTTTAGTGGGACAGCCTATCCTTATGGCTACACCTTC. Its translation: CVSSFSGTAYPYGYTF. The V call is TRBV5-6, the J call TRBJ1-2, with TRBD1 matching 7 bases. Per germline, CDR1 SGHDT and CDR2 YYEEEE. This CDR3 is built from 16 residues.

The rearrangement joins TRBV7-2 to TRBJ2-3; D gene uncertain. CDR1 is SGHTA, CDR2 FQGNSA, per germline. This CDR3 spans 15 amino acids. V lost 0 bases and J lost 2, with 9 bases in between. CDR3 residues: CASSLAPSPTDTQYF. CDR3 in DNA: TGTGCCAGCAGCTTAGCCCCGTCCCCCACAGATACGCAGTATTTT.

In its sample, this clone was seen once. The V gene is TRBV5-1, the J gene TRBJ1-4; a possible D gene is TRBD1 (6 bases). V dropped 1 base and J dropped 8 bases, with 12 bases sitting between them. The CDR3 totals 14 residues. CDR1 and CDR2 (germline): SGHRS, YFSETQ. The CDR3 sequence: CASSLTGPGEKLFF. The CDR3 nucleotides are TGCGCCAGCAGCTTGACAGGGCCGGGGGAAAAACTGTTTTTT.

The chain carries TRBV7-8 and TRBJ1-4; 9 bases are shared with TRBD1. V trimming: 4 bases; J trimming: 7 bases; junction bases outside the gene matches: 10. The CDR3 runs 16 residues. Germline V gene lookup returns CDR1 SGHVS and CDR2 FQNEAQ. The CDR3 nucleotides are TGTGCCAGCAGCTCAGCCCCGGGACAGGGTGGTGAAAAACTGTTTTTT. As protein: CASSSAPGQGGEKLFF.

The CDR3 protein is CASSKEQGTGGQPQHF. DNA of the CDR3: TGTGCCAGCAGCAAAGAGCAGGGGACGGGGGGTCAGCCCCAGCATTTT. This sequence joins TRBV21-1 and TRBJ1-5. TRBV21-1 is a pseudogene. CDR3 size: 16 residues.

This clone was seen just once. The V call is TRBV28, the J call TRBJ1-5; D not certain. The CDR3 spans 12 residues. Trimming removed 7 bases at V and 5 bases at J, with 9 bases between. Germline lookup yields CDR1 MDHEN and CDR2 SYDVKM. The CDR3 sequence: CASNRAYQPQHF. The CDR3, as DNA: TGTGCCAGCAATCGAGCTTATCAGCCCCAGCATTTT. Together with reference TRBV28 and TRBJ1-5, the CDR3 gives the full variable domain: DVKVTQSSRYLVKRTGEKVFLECVQDMDHENMFWYRQDPGLGLRLIYFSYDVKMKEKGDIPEGYSVSREKKERFSLILESASTNQTSMYLCASNRAYQPQHFGDGTRLSIL.

Remarks on this clone: At the DNA level, this CDR3 is encoded by other sequences in the same sample as well. V usage is TRBV2 and J usage is TRBJ2-7; possible D gene TRBD1, 5 bases. The V gene's germline CDR1 is SNHLY and CDR2 FYNNEI. The CDR3 length is 15 residues. Trimming pared 1 base from V and 0 bases from J, leaving 10 bases between. Written as DNA, the CDR3 is TGTGCCAGCAGTGAAGGTTGGACATCCTCCTACGAGCAGTACTTC. It translates to CASSEGWTSSYEQYF.

Notes on this clone: The junction and the germline gene differ at one end; a read error may be behind it. V gene TRBV27 combines with J gene TRBJ2-1; D unresolved. This CDR3 is built from 14 residues. Germline CDR1 and CDR2: MNHEY and SMNVEV (reference sequence). The DNA of the CDR3 is TGTGACAGCAGTATCTACTCTTCATACAATGAGCAGTTCTTC. Amino acids: CDSSIYSSYNEQFF.

The V call is TRBV11-1, the J call TRBJ1-2; D gene uncertain. Trimming cost V 1 base and J 8 bases, with 8 bases left between them. In germline, CDR1 is SGHAT, CDR2 FQDESV (reference sequence). This CDR3 region has 12 residues. The CDR3 loop reads CASSLGGVGYTF. CDR3 nucleotide sequence: TGTGCCAGCAGCTTAGGAGGCGTCGGCTACACCTTC.

This clone came up once. The chain uses TRBV19 and TRBJ1-5; D might be TRBD1 (5 bases). This CDR3 is built from 14 residues. V was trimmed by 1 base and J by 3 bases, leaving 7 bases between them. Germline-derived CDR1 and CDR2 are LNHDA and SQIVND (reference sequence). The CDR3 DNA follows: TGTGCCAGTAGTATAGGGGGGGTCAATCAGCCCCAGCATTTT. Translated: CASSIGGVNQPQHF.

This rearrangement joins TRBV7-3 to TRBJ2-1; TRBD2 agrees at 14 bases. Trimming took 5 bases from V and 9 from J; bases not matched to a gene: 3. Per the germline V gene, CDR1 is SGHTA and CDR2 is FQGTGA. CDR3 size: 14 residues. CDR3 region: CASSPGLAGVEQFF. The CDR3 nucleotides are TGTGCCAGCAGCCCGGGACTAGCGGGGGTTGAGCAGTTCTTC.

For the CDR3, the DNA is TGCGCCAGCAGTGAGTCGCCGGGACAGGGCACTGAAGCTTTCTTT. Encoded protein: CASSESPGQGTEAFF. The J gene is TRBJ1-1, the V gene TRBV10-2; 9 bases are shared with TRBD1. J gave up 4 bases and V 0 bases, and 3 bases lay outside the gene matches. The CDR3 loop spans 15 amino acids. The germline V gene has CDR1 WSHSY and CDR2 SAAADI.

This clone occurred once. V and J are TRBV9 and TRBJ2-5, with 9 bases lining up with TRBD2. CDR3 size: 16 residues. V trimming: 0 bases; J trimming: 1 base; junction bases outside the gene matches: 4. The V gene's germline CDR1 is SGDLS and CDR2 YYNGEE. This chain's CDR3 is CASSVGSGGTQETQYF. The CDR3 DNA reads as TGTGCCAGCAGCGTAGGTAGCGGGGGAACCCAAGAGACCCAGTACTTC.

This clone was found once. The CDR3 DNA is TGTGCCAGCGCCCGGGCGGGGACAGGGGGCCAAAACATTCAGTACTTC. It encodes CASARAGTGGQNIQYF. The genes are TRBV11-1 and TRBJ2-4, with 12 bases lining up with TRBD1. Trimming cost V 8 bases and J 5 bases; bases outside gene matches: 10. CDR3 length: 16 amino acids. Germline CDR1 SGHAT, CDR2 FQDESV (reference sequence).

This sequence joins TRBV19 and TRBJ1-3; perhaps TRBD1 as D (6 bases). CDR3 length equals 16 residues. V was shortened by 5 bases and J by 2 bases, with 16 bases between the two germline ends. Looked up from germline, CDR1 is LNHDA and CDR2 is SQIVND (reference sequence). This CDR3 reads CASSFYRVSAGNTIYF. CDR3 DNA sequence: TGTGCCAGTAGTTTTTACAGGGTCTCGGCTGGAAACACCATATATTTT.

The chain employs TRBV7-2 and TRBJ2-1; 7 bases are shared with TRBD1. CDR1 is SGHTA, CDR2 FQGNSA, per germline. V lost 6 bases and J lost 2; bases outside the gene matches: 7. The CDR3 has 15 residues. This CDR3 is CASSPRQGAYNEQFF. DNA for the CDR3: TGTGCCAGCAGTCCCCGACAGGGCGCCTACAATGAGCAGTTCTTC.

This chain uses TRBV28 with TRBJ2-6, with D maybe TRBD1 (5 bases). From germline, CDR1 is MDHEN and CDR2 SYDVKM. V was clipped by 5 bases and J by 2 bases, with 10 bases between them. CDR3 length: 15 amino acids. For the CDR3, the DNA is TGTGCCAGCAGTATGTCACAGGCTGGGGCCAACGTCCTGACTTTC. Protein sequence: CASSMSQAGANVLTF.

The J gene is TRBJ1-3, the V gene TRBV9; no firm D call. Trimming took 3 bases from V and 0 from J, leaving 13 bases between them. This CDR3 is 16 amino acids long. Germline V gives CDR1 SGDLS, CDR2 YYNGEE. The CDR3 region is CASSEGARTSGNTIYF. DNA of the CDR3: TGTGCCAGCAGCGAGGGAGCGAGGACCTCTGGAAACACCATATATTTT. The full variable domain, in which reference TRBV9 and TRBJ1-3 provide the parts outside the CDR3, is DSGVTQTPKHLITATGQRVTLRCSPRSGDLSVYWYQQSLDQGLQFLIQYYNGEERAKGNILERFSAQQFPDLHSELNLSSLELGDSALYFCASSEGARTSGNTIYFGEGSWLTVV.

The chain employs TRBV29-1 and TRBJ1-1; 8 nucleotides match TRBD1. J was trimmed by 6 bases and V by 6 bases; bases with no gene match: 6. The CDR3 runs to 12 residues. Per the germline V gene, CDR1 is SQVTM and CDR2 is ANQGSEA. This CDR3 is CSVGTGQAEAFF. The CDR3 coding sequence is TGCAGCGTCGGGACAGGCCAGGCTGAAGCTTTCTTT.

The chain links TRBV19 to TRBJ2-4; D possibly corresponds to TRBD2 (5 bases). Germline V CDR1 and CDR2: LNHDA, SQIVND (reference sequence). The CDR3 runs to 15 residues. Trimming left V 10 bases short and J 0 bases short, with 16 bases between. The chain's CDR3 is CATKEGQLAKNIQYF. The CDR3 DNA sequence: TGTGCCACCAAAGAGGGTCAATTAGCCAAAAACATTCAGTACTTC.

The chain is built from TRBV28 and TRBJ1-4; maybe TRBD1 (6 bases). The CDR3 spans 15 residues. CDR1 MDHEN and CDR2 SYDVKM come from the germline V gene. Trimming removed 8 bases from V and 5 bases from J, with 18 bases in between. The DNA for the CDR3 is TGTGCCAGCCAGGTTTGGGCCCAGGGGAATGAAAAACTGTTTTTT. This sequence encodes CASQVWAQGNEKLFF.